These 17 T cell receptor beta chains were sequenced from one sample in a study of blood T cell repertoires in COVID-19. This table comes from immunoSEQ multiplex PCR, and its TCRdb copy is limited to in-frame clones, with some not included. Of 210,000 or so clones in the sample, approximately 88% were seen once. The sample taken for sequencing was PBMCs or T cells enriched from blood (not recorded which). All receptors come from a woman between 25 and 40 years old who had been exposed to COVID-19.

The rearrangement joins TRBV6-5 to TRBJ2-1; 10 nucleotides match TRBD1. Germline V gene sequence: CDR1 MNHEY, CDR2 SVGAGI. Trimming removed 1 base from V and 7 bases from J; junction bases left unmatched: 7. The CDR3 totals 16 residues. This CDR3 is CASSYWTGTGVNEQFF. Here the CDR3 DNA reads TGTGCCAGCAGTTACTGGACCGGGACAGGGGTTAATGAGCAGTTCTTC.

Only one count was recorded for this clone. The genes are TRBV19 and TRBJ1-2; 11 nucleotides line up with TRBD1. This CDR3 spans 15 amino acids. Germline CDR1 is LNHDA and CDR2 is SQIVND (reference sequence). With 5 bases clipped from V and 8 bases from J, the junction kept 10 bases outside the gene matches. The DNA of the CDR3 is TGTGCCAGTAGTCTGCGGACAGGGGGCTTCTGGGGCTACACCTTC. This encodes CASSLRTGGFWGYTF.

CDR3 sequence (DNA): TGTGCCAGTAGTATAGTCCTAGCGGGAGCCGAGAACACCGGGGAGCTGTTTTTT. Its protein is CASSIVLAGAENTGELFF. This chain joins TRBV19 and TRBJ2-2; 10 bases match TRBD2. The V and J ends lost 1 base and 1 base, in that order; junction bases with no gene match: 6. Germline lookup yields CDR1 LNHDA and CDR2 SQIVND (reference sequence). The CDR3 is 18 amino acids.

V gene TRBV5-1 combines with J gene TRBJ2-3, with a possible D match to TRBD2 (6 bases). V lost 6 bases and J 3 bases, leaving 17 bases between the germline ends. Germline V gene data show CDR1 as SGHRS and CDR2 as YFSETQ. The CDR3 consists of 15 residues. CDR3 in amino acids: CASNLGLHPTDTQYF. The CDR3 nucleotides read TGCGCCAGCAACCTGGGACTCCACCCAACAGATACGCAGTATTTT.

V and J are TRBV5-1 and TRBJ2-1, with 10 positions matching TRBD2. The J segment lost 4 bases and the V segment lost 4 bases, leaving 8 bases of the junction unmatched. Germline V gives CDR1 SGHRS, CDR2 YFSETQ. CDR3 length equals 16 residues. The CDR3 reads CASSPAPGLAYNEQFF. Written as DNA, the CDR3 is TGCGCCAGCAGCCCAGCGCCGGGACTAGCGTACAATGAGCAGTTCTTC.

The chain recombines TRBV4-1 with TRBJ1-1, with 12 bases lining up with TRBD1. Looked up from germline, CDR1 is MGHRA and CDR2 is YSYEKL. This CDR3 is 22 amino acids long. The ends lost 2 bases at V and 1 base at J; junction bases unmatched: 20. The CDR3 loop is CASSQKGQGAPPFQGTNTEAFF. Here the CDR3 DNA reads TGCGCCAGCAGCCAAAAGGGACAGGGGGCGCCACCCTTTCAAGGCACGAACACTGAAGCTTTCTTT.

The genes are TRBV11-3 and TRBJ2-2; the match to TRBD1 covers 10 bases. V gave up 6 bases and J gave up 3 bases; unmatched junction bases: 4. The CDR3 loop spans 15 amino acids. CDR1 and CDR2 (germline): SGHNT, YENEEA. In DNA form, the CDR3 reads TGTGCCAGCAGTTCCGGGACAGGGGACACCGGGGAGCTGTTTTTT. Protein: CASSSGTGDTGELFF.

The V and J genes are TRBV19 and TRBJ1-4; 7 bases agree with TRBD1. V lost 4 bases and J lost 2; bases outside the gene matches: 4. The V gene's germline CDR1 is LNHDA and CDR2 SQIVND (reference sequence). This CDR3 is built from 15 residues. CDR3: CASSTGTATNEKLFF. CDR3 bases: TGTGCCAGTAGTACGGGGACAGCCACTAATGAAAAACTGTTTTTT.

The rearrangement joins TRBV5-1 to TRBJ1-6; 7 nucleotides align to TRBD1. This CDR3 is 14 amino acids long. Looked up from germline, CDR1 is SGHRS and CDR2 is YFSETQ. The V gene end was trimmed by 5 bases and the J gene end by 7 bases; junction bases not matched to a gene: 6. The CDR3 protein is CASSFGQENSPLHF. The CDR3 coding sequence is TGCGCCAGCAGTTTTGGACAGGAGAATTCACCCCTCCACTTT.

The rearrangement uses TRBV3-1 (or the pseudogene TRBV3-2) and TRBJ2-1, with 14 bases that match TRBD2. V lost 4 bases, J lost 4 bases, and 12 bases stayed unmatched. Germline lookup yields CDR1 LGHDT and CDR2 YNNKEL (reference sequence). The CDR3 covers 19 residues. CDR3 nucleotides: TGTGCCAGCAGCCCAGTAGGGACTAGCGGGAGAGGGGGATACAATGAGCAGTTCTTC. This encodes CASSPVGTSGRGGYNEQFF.

This clone was seen just once. The V call is TRBV9, the J call TRBJ2-1, with 8 bases aligning to TRBD2. The CDR3 sequence is 14 residues long. Germline CDR1 and CDR2: SGDLS and YYNGEE. V lost 4 bases, J lost 8 bases, and 8 bases stayed unmatched. The CDR3 region is CASSLSGSLHEQFF. As DNA, the CDR3 is TGTGCCAGCAGCCTCAGCGGGAGTCTCCATGAGCAGTTCTTC. Based on the CDR3 plus reference TRBV9 and TRBJ2-1, the full variable domain is DSGVTQTPKHLITATGQRVTLRCSPRSGDLSVYWYQQSLDQGLQFLIQYYNGEERAKGNILERFSAQQFPDLHSELNLSSLELGDSALYFCASSLSGSLHEQFFGPGTRLTVL.

The chain joins TRBV19 to TRBJ2-2, with D possibly TRBD2 on 6 matching bases. Per germline, CDR1 LNHDA and CDR2 SQIVND (reference sequence). Trimming shortened V by 7 bases and J by 1 base, and 13 bases separated the two germline ends. The CDR3 has 15 amino acids. The CDR3 protein is CASNPRGENTGELFF. In nucleotides, the CDR3 is TGTGCCAGTAACCCTCGCGGGGAGAACACCGGGGAGCTGTTTTTT. Full variable domain (rest looked up from reference TRBV19 and TRBJ2-2): DGGITQSPKYLFRKEGQNVTLSCEQNLNHDAMYWYRQDPGQGLRLIYYSQIVNDFQKGDIAEGYSVSREKKESFPLTVTSAQKNPTAFYLCASNPRGENTGELFFGEGSRLTVL.

The V gene is TRBV19, the J gene TRBJ1-4; no reliable D call. This CDR3 comprises 14 residues. Trimming left V 5 bases short and J 6 bases short, with 13 bases between. Germline CDR1 is LNHDA and CDR2 is SQIVND (reference sequence). This CDR3 reads CASSVQSYDEKLFF. CDR3 nucleotides: TGTGCCAGTAGTGTTCAATCCTACGATGAAAAACTGTTTTTT.

This chain uses TRBV11-2 with TRBJ1-1; D might be TRBD1 (5 bases). V gave up 4 bases and J gave up 1 base, with 10 bases separating them. CDR1 and CDR2 (germline): SGHAT, FQNNGV. CDR3 length: 14 amino acids. The CDR3 protein is CASSSAGRNTEAFF. The CDR3 DNA is TGTGCCAGCAGCTCAGCAGGGCGGAACACTGAAGCTTTCTTT.

Note on this clone: The junction differs from germline at one of its ends, possibly a read error. The V call is TRBV10-3, the J call TRBJ1-4, with D maybe TRBD1 (6 bases). The CDR3 loop spans 13 amino acids. Germline V gene lookup returns CDR1 ENHRY and CDR2 SYGVKD. As DNA, the CDR3 is TGTGCCGTCAGCGGACAGCATAATGAAAAACTGTTTTTT. This translates into CAVSGQHNEKLFF.

The chain employs TRBV3-1 (or the pseudogene TRBV3-2) and TRBJ2-1; 9 bases map to TRBD2. V shed 5 bases and J 8 bases; nucleotides not matched to a gene: 13. Germline CDR1 and CDR2: LGHDT and YNNKEL (reference sequence). CDR3 size: 16 residues. CDR3 loop: CASSTPGTSYLHEQFF. CDR3 bases: TGTGCCAGCAGCACGCCCGGGACTAGCTACCTCCATGAGCAGTTCTTC.

This sequence joins TRBV5-1 and TRBJ2-2; D gene unclear. V was cut by 7 bases and J by 5 bases, with 9 bases left in between. The V gene's germline CDR1 is SGHRS and CDR2 YFSETQ. This CDR3 spans 12 amino acids. CDR3 region: CASRLATGELFF. CDR3 DNA: TGCGCCAGCCGTCTTGCGACCGGGGAGCTGTTTTTT.